The T cell receptor beta chain under discussion was sequenced for a study of blood T cell repertoires in COVID-19. About the study: The origin of the acute and convalescent COVID-19 samples was the United States, Italy and Spain. Sources were T cells, B-cell-depleted T cells, or PBMCs; the material itself was cDNA or gDNA.

The CDR3 runs to 11 residues. Germline-derived CDR1 and CDR2 are LNHDA and SQIVND (reference sequence). V shed 1 base and J shed 9 bases, with 4 bases lying between them. As originally analysed: Amplification of reference gene primers provided the estimated nucleated cell counts. Sequencing was performed with immunoSEQ multiplex PCR; in TCRdb, only in-frame clones are kept and a portion is missing. V, J and clone size are taken as reported in that table, and D and trimming were inferred from the DNA itself. The table shows around 200,000 clones, with around 87% occurring only once. The clonotype was recovered from a woman of 80 years or more in a cohort sampled during active or convalescent COVID-19. The chain joins TRBV19 to TRBJ1-5; no clear D gene. The specimen was peripheral blood. The CDR3 is CASSIVRPQHF. The CDR3 nucleotides read TGTGCCAGTAGTATAGTCAGGCCCCAGCATTTT.